Listed here are 18 T cell receptor beta chains from one sample, sequenced in a study of CD8 T cells in ankylosing spondylitis. Via MiXCR, TCRdb re-called the 5' RACE reads, giving one row per CDR3 protein. The repertoire consists of approximately 250,000 distinct CDR3 sequences, with approximately 8% occurring once and the leading ten covering 4% to 5.5%. The sample consisted of blood, either unsorted or a sorted T cell fraction (not recorded which). The source of these receptors is a female donor with ankylosing spondylitis or in good health (not recorded which).

This clonotype was counted ten times or more. The chain is built from TRBV28 and TRBJ2-3; 11 positions match TRBD2. The CDR3 spans 17 residues. Germline V gene lookup returns CDR1 MDHEN and CDR2 SYDVKM. V shed 4 bases, J shed 2 bases, and the junction held 8 bases outside the gene matches. CDR3 amino acids: CASSYTGTSGNTDTQYF. The CDR3 nucleotides are TGTGCCAGCAGTTATACCGGGACTAGCGGTAACACAGATACGCAGTATTTT.

This clonotype was counted many times. The chain carries TRBV12-3 or TRBV12-4 and TRBJ2-3; 8 bases are shared with TRBD2. CDR3 length: 18 residues. V shed 7 bases and J 2 bases; nucleotides not matched to a gene: 17. Here the CDR3 DNA reads TGTGCCAGCACTCCCCGGGAGGGCCCCCTGGGTAACACAGATACGCAGTATTTT. It encodes CASTPREGPLGNTDTQYF.

This clonotype has only a few counts. The V and J genes are TRBV5-1 and TRBJ2-2; 15 positions match TRBD2. Losses at the gene ends were 2 bases for V and 0 bases for J; bases not matched to a gene: 11. From germline, CDR1 is SGHRS and CDR2 YFSETQ. CDR3 length: 21 amino acids. CDR3 loop: CASSFPEPGTSGRPNTGELFF. The CDR3, as DNA: TGCGCCAGCAGCTTTCCCGAACCCGGGACTAGCGGGAGGCCGAACACCGGGGAGCTGTTTTTT.

This clonotype came up many times. The chain combines TRBV24-1 with TRBJ2-2; D unresolved. Germline V gene data show CDR1 as KGHDR and CDR2 as SFDVKD. Trimming removed 2 bases at V and 4 bases at J, with 4 bases between. The CDR3 spans 13 residues. The CDR3, as DNA: TGTGCCACCAGTGATTCTTTCACCGGGGAGCTGTTTTTT. Its translation is CATSDSFTGELFF.

This clonotype was counted ten times or more. The chain couples TRBV20-1 to TRBJ2-2; 10 nucleotides agree with TRBD2. The V segment lost 5 bases and the J segment 0 bases; nucleotides outside the gene matches: 0. The CDR3 extends over 14 amino acids. Looked up from germline, CDR1 is DFQATT and CDR2 is SNEGSKA (reference sequence). The CDR3 loop is CSALAGANTGELFF. In DNA, the CDR3 is TGCAGTGCTCTAGCGGGAGCGAACACCGGGGAGCTGTTTTTT.

V is TRBV7-9 and J is TRBJ1-3, with D unclear. Trimming took off 1 base at V and 3 bases at J, with 7 bases between the two ends. The CDR3 runs 14 residues. From germline, CDR1 is SEHNR and CDR2 FQNEAQ (reference sequence). CDR3: CASSLVQDGNTIYF. The CDR3 DNA reads as TGTGCCAGCAGCTTAGTGCAGGATGGAAACACCATATATTTT.

V gene TRBV29-1 combines with J gene TRBJ2-1, with D hard to call. Germline-derived CDR1 and CDR2 are SQVTM and ANQGSEA. Between the trimmed V and J ends, which lost 0 bases and 5 bases, there was a span of 23 bases. This CDR3 spans 18 amino acids. CDR3 nucleotide sequence: TGCAGCGTTGAAGATCGAGTTGGTTTTTACAGCGCGAACAATGAGCAGTTCTTC. As protein: CSVEDRVGFYSANNEQFF.

This clonotype was observed at least ten times. This chain links TRBV19 with TRBJ2-5, with 8 bases lining up with TRBD2. The CDR3 contains 14 residues. Germline values: CDR1 LNHDA, CDR2 SQIVND (reference sequence). Unmatched junction bases numbered 7, after V lost 5 bases and J lost 5 bases. CDR3 sequence reads: CASSQKREIETQYF. In nucleotides, the CDR3 is TGTGCCAGTAGTCAAAAGCGGGAGATCGAGACCCAGTACTTC.

There are many counts of this clonotype. This chain connects TRBV2 to TRBJ1-4; 10 bases are shared with TRBD1. The CDR3 covers 14 residues. Trimming cost V 6 bases and J 10 bases; bases outside gene matches: 8. Germline V gene lookup returns CDR1 SNHLY and CDR2 FYNNEI. Here the CDR3 DNA reads TGTGCCAGCAGAACCGGGACAGGGGTAGGAAAACTGTTTTTT. Its protein is CASRTGTGVGKLFF.

The V call is TRBV19, the J call TRBJ1-1, with TRBD1 matching 10 bases. This CDR3 has 14 amino acids. V was pared by 7 bases and J by 6 bases, with 8 bases of the junction left unmatched. CDR1 and CDR2 (germline): LNHDA, SQIVND (reference sequence). The CDR3, as DNA: TGTGCCAGTACCGGGACAGGGGTCCTATCTGAAGCTTTCTTT. Translated: CASTGTGVLSEAFF.

This clonotype was picked up many times. The rearrangement joins TRBV12-3 or TRBV12-4 to TRBJ1-1; 10 bases are shared with TRBD1. There are 14 residues in the CDR3. V trimming: 5 bases; J trimming: 7 bases; junction bases outside the gene matches: 7. CDR3 nucleotides: TGTGCCAGCAGTCCAGACAGGGGGCTAATTGAAGCTTTCTTT. Translation: CASSPDRGLIEAFF.

The chain recombines TRBV30 with TRBJ2-3; 7 bases match TRBD2. Germline V CDR1 and CDR2: GTSNPN, SVGIG (reference sequence). J lost 2 bases, V lost 0 bases, and 5 bases had no gene match. The CDR3 spans 15 residues. This CDR3 is CAWSVGTTSTDTQYF. DNA of the CDR3: TGTGCCTGGAGTGTAGGGACTACTTCCACAGATACGCAGTATTTT.

In regard to this clonotype: This may arise from a read error, as a much more abundant clone is one base away. V gene TRBV7-9 combines with J gene TRBJ1-2; D is uncertain. The CDR3 is 14 amino acids. Trimming shortened V by 0 bases and J by 0 bases, and 5 bases separated the two germline ends. Germline CDR1 reads SEHNR; CDR2 reads FQNEAQ (reference sequence). The CDR3 DNA sequence: TGTGCCAGCAGCTTAGCCATCTCTAACTATGGCTACACCTTC. Its translation is CASSLAISNYGYTF.

The chain uses TRBV7-9 and TRBJ2-1; D may be TRBD1 (7 bases). The CDR3 is 16 amino acids. V was cut by 10 bases and J by 7 bases, with 26 bases left in between. Per the germline V gene, CDR1 is SEHNR and CDR2 is FQNEAQ (reference sequence). The CDR3 nucleotides are TGTGCCACACAGGGGTCGTGGGCGGGGCGGAATAATGAGCAGTTCTTC. It specifies CATQGSWAGRNNEQFF.

This clonotype showed up many times. The rearrangement joins TRBV9 to TRBJ1-1, with TRBD1 as a possible D gene (6 bases). Trimming left V 0 bases short and J 3 bases short, with 6 bases between. The CDR3 runs 13 residues. From germline, CDR1 is SGDLS and CDR2 YYNGEE. CDR3 sequence (DNA): TGTGCCAGCAGCGTAGGACAGGACACTGAAGCTTTCTTT. The encoded protein is CASSVGQDTEAFF. Drawing the rest from reference TRBV9 and TRBJ1-1, the complete variable domain is DSGVTQTPKHLITATGQRVTLRCSPRSGDLSVYWYQQSLDQGLQFLIQYYNGEERAKGNILERFSAQQFPDLHSELNLSSLELGDSALYFCASSVGQDTEAFFGQGTRLTVV.

This clonotype was seen repeatedly, ten times or more. The V call is TRBV6-2 or TRBV6-3, the J call TRBJ2-3; D call uncertain. V was clipped by 0 bases and J by 1 base, with 11 bases between them. CDR1 is MNHEY, CDR2 SVGEGT, per germline. This CDR3 comprises 16 residues. CDR3 in DNA: TGTGCCAGCAGTTACTCGACCCGAGAGCGCACAGATACGCAGTATTTT. It encodes CASSYSTRERTDTQYF.

This clonotype has at least ten counts. The V gene is TRBV20-1, the J gene TRBJ2-2, with 11 bases lining up with TRBD2. The CDR3 contains 13 residues. V was clipped by 6 bases and J by 10 bases; unmatched bases: 7. Germline V gene data show CDR1 as DFQATT and CDR2 as SNEGSKA (reference sequence). The CDR3 loop reads CSATSGATTELFF. CDR3 DNA sequence: TGCAGTGCGACTAGCGGGGCCACCACGGAGCTGTTTTTT.

V usage is TRBV11-2 and J usage is TRBJ2-6; TRBD1 is a possible D gene (5 bases). Germline CDR1 SGHAT, CDR2 FQNNGV. This CDR3 is built from 18 residues. The V end was cut by 3 bases, the J end by 6 bases, with 21 bases between. The CDR3 sequence is CASSFYRTRPFVANVLTF. The CDR3 DNA reads as TGTGCCAGCAGCTTTTATAGGACACGGCCATTTGTGGCCAACGTCCTGACTTTC. Complete variable domain (other parts from reference TRBV11-2 and TRBJ2-6): EAGVAQSPRYKIIEKRQSVAFWCNPISGHATLYWYQQILGQGPKLLIQFQNNGVVDDSQLPKDRFSAERLKGVDSTLKIQPAKLEDSAVYLCASSFYRTRPFVANVLTFGAGSRLTVL.